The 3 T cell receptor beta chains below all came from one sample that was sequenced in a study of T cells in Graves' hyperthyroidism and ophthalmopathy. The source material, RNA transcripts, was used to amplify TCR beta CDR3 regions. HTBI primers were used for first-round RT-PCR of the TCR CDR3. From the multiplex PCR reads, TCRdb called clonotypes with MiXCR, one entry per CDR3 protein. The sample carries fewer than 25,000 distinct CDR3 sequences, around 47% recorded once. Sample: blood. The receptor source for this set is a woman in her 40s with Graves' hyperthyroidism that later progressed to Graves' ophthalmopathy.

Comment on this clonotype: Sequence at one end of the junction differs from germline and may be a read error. The CDR3 is CGSRGLKYEQYF. The CDR3 DNA sequence: TGTGGCAGCAGAGGACTTAAGTACGAGCAGTACTTT. The V call is TRBV7-2, the J call TRBJ2-7, with TRBD2 as a possible D gene (5 bases). Germline V gene sequence: CDR1 SGHTA, CDR2 FQGNSA. The CDR3 consists of 12 residues.

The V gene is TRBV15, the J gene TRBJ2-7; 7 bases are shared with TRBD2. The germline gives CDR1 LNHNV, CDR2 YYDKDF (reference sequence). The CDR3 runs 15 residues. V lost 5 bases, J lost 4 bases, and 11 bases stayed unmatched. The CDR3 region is CATSPGGLAVYEQYF. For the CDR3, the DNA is TGTGCCACCAGCCCAGGAGGGCTAGCGGTATACGAGCAGTACTTC.

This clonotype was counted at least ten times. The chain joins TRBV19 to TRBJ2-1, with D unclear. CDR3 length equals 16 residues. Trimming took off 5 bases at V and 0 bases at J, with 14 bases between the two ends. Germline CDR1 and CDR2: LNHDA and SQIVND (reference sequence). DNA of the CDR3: TGTGCCAGTAGTCTACTCTTAACGAGCTCCTACAATGAGCAGTTCTTC. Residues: CASSLLLTSSYNEQFF.